This T cell receptor (beta chain) was sequenced in a study of OX40 agonist ivuxolimab in advanced cancers. Looking at the study overall: Ivuxolimab was an agonistic, fully human IgG2 monoclonal antibody directed against OX40 (CD134), a costimulatory receptor. Intravenous ivuxolimab was administered to patients every 2 weeks at six dose levels: 0.01, 0.1, 0.3, 1.5, 3 and 10 mg/kg. The point of sequencing TCRbeta in the periphery was to test whether ivuxolimab changed TCR sequence diversity and drove clonal T-cell expansion. Among the roughly 52 dose-escalation patients, some 20 had hepatocellular carcinoma, roughly 15 melanoma, 9 renal cell carcinoma and 9 head and neck cancer. The paper covers the monotherapy dose-escalation part of the phase I ivuxolimab trial, which included N of about 51 patients. In the dose-escalation cohort, about four fifths of patients were male, and the mean age was roughly 60 years with a range of roughly 20 to 85. Prior anti-PD-1, anti-PD-L1 or anti-CTLA-4 therapy was permitted, and checkpoint inhibitors had been received by under 50% of dose-escalation patients. Partial responses were achieved by three dose-escalation patients, of whom one had hepatocellular carcinoma and two had cutaneous melanoma. Points the paper makes about the study in general: In the 0.1-3.0 mg/kg groups, partial responders were among the patients with the lowest normalized peripheral clonal expansion, particularly in CD8+ T cells. At doses of 0.1 to 3.0 mg/kg, clonal expansion of both CD4+ and CD8+ T cells in blood was seen between baseline and week 6. Low levels of normalized T-cell clonal expansion were also seen in some patients who did not respond. The antigen specificity of the peripheral T cells that underwent clonal expansion was not determined. After ivuxolimab, expanded clones were on average more numerous among CD8+ T cells than among CD4+ T cells.

The trial excluded patients who had a history of autoimmune disease or who were on systemic immunosuppression. Peripheral blood for TCR sequencing was collected from all dose cohorts at baseline, on cycle 4 day 1, and on cycle 7 day 1. Samples were obtained from an open-label, multicenter, first-in-human phase I dose-escalation trial of ivuxolimab. Adults with locally advanced or metastatic melanoma, renal cell, hepatocellular, or head and neck squamous cell carcinoma were enrolled in the trial. CD4+ and CD8+ T cells were sorted separately from peripheral blood before TCR sequencing. In the germline V gene, CDR1 corresponds to SGDLS and CDR2 to YYNGEE. The CDR3 measures 15 amino acids from cysteine to phenylalanine. Left in the record is the CDR3 DNA by itself, 45 bases read in frame from the first base. At the junction V is shortened by 0 bases and J by 2 bases; bases outside the gene matches: 0.

Genomic DNA was extracted from sorted cells for sequencing of the TCRbeta CDR3 region. The immunoSEQ Assay was used for sequencing of TCRbeta CDR3 regions. As stored in TCRdb, this immuneACCESS dataset retains in-frame rearrangements with V and J assigned. A fraction of the clones does not appear; measured against another copy, unresolved V genes explain less than half of the discrepancy, and the remainder lacks a known reason. The sample table shows tens of thousands of clones, and about 90% are seen once. Around 0.35% of the sample goes to the ten largest clones. As for this clone: There is no known antigen for this receptor. No base quality information exists; no much larger clone differs at one position. This CDR3 is also generated by other DNA sequences in the sample.

This material consisted of CD4+ or CD8+ T cells sorted from blood, taken in a trial of the OX40 agonist ivuxolimab. The TCR originated in an adult with an advanced solid tumor such as melanoma, head and neck, liver or kidney cancer. The sequence joins TRBV9 to TRBJ2-1; 9 bases in the junction line up with TRBD2. The bases are TGTGCCAGCAGCGTAGGCGGGGGGGCCTACAATGAGCAGTTCTTC. It translates to CASSVGGGAYNEQFF.